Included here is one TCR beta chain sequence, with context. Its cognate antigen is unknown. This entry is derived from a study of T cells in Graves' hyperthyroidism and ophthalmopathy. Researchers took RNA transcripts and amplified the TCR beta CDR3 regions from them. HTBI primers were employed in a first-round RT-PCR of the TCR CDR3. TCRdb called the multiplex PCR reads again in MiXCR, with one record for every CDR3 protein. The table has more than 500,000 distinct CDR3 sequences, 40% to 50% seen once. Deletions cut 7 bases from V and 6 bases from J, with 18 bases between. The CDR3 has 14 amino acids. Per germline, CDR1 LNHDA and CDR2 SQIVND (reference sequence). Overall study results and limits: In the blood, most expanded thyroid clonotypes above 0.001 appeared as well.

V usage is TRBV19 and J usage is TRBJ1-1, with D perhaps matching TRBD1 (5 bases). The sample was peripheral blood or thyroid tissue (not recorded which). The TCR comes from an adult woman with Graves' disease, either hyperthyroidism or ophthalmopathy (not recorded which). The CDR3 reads CASTPWEGRPEAFF. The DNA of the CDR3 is TGTGCCAGTACCCCATGGGAGGGGAGGCCTGAAGCTTTCTTT.